Listed below are T cell receptor beta chains from one sample, sequenced in a study of T cells after yellow fever vaccination. A single record per CDR3 protein comes from TCRdb applying MiXCR to the 5' RACE reads. This sample carries about 510,000 distinct CDR3 sequences, 21% of them seen once, and the ten largest clones take less than 20%. The source material was PBMCs, sampled roughly 23 days after the first yellow fever vaccination. These receptors were obtained from a man younger than 35 who received the YFV17D yellow fever vaccine. CDR3s include the opening cysteine and the closing phenylalanine or tryptophan. Fields, in order: D gene, J gene, clone size, CDR3 length, V gene, CDR3 DNA, CDR3 protein. The D gene is left open where the match is weak. Some rows have no size entry. The others give once, few or many, or a class for an expanded clone.

TRBD2,TRBJ2-3,few,15,TRBV27,TGTGCCAGCAGTTTTGGGGGGGGGTTATCAGATACGCAGTATTTT,CASSFGGGLSDTQYF
.,TRBJ2-1,few,15,TRBV4-3,TGCGCCAGCAGCCATGGGAGCAGGGAGGCCGATGAGCAGTTCTTC,CASSHGSREADEQFF
TRBD1,TRBJ1-1,.,14,TRBV4-1,TGCGCCAGCAGCCAACAGTACAGGGGGCACGGGGCTTTCTTT,CASSQQYRGHGAFF
TRBD1,TRBJ2-1,many,15,TRBV20-1,TGCAGTGCTAGAGATCGACAGGGGCCCTACAATGAGCAGTTCTTC,CSARDRQGPYNEQFF
TRBD1,TRBJ2-7,.,14,TRBV27,TGTGCCAGCAGTCTCGACAGGGCCCAATACGAGCAGTACTTC,CASSLDRAQYEQYF
.,TRBJ1-6,.,17,TRBV5-1,TGCGCCAGCAGCCCCCAGGGACCGACTTTCCGTAATTCACCCCTCCACTTT,CASSPQGPTFRNSPLHF
TRBD1,TRBJ2-1,.,18,TRBV7-6,TGTGCCAGCACGAGCATAGGGGGCAGGATTAGTTCCTACAATGAGCAGTTCTTC,CASTSIGGRISSYNEQFF
TRBD1,TRBJ1-1,few,14,TRBV24-1,TGTGCCACCAGTGGCCCAGGGGGGAACACTGAAGCTTTCTTT,CATSGPGGNTEAFF
TRBD2,TRBJ2-5,few,16,TRBV18,TGTGCCAGCTCACCATACGGCGGGGGGTTCCAGGAGACCCAGTACTTC,CASSPYGGGFQETQYF
.,TRBJ1-2,many,15,TRBV4-1,TGCGCCAGCAGCCAAACCGGGACTGACCTCTATGGCTACACCTTC,CASSQTGTDLYGYTF
TRBD1,TRBJ2-3,.,14,TRBV20-1,TGCAGTTCCCTAGGAGACAGGGGGCGGGGGAAGCAGTATTTT,CSSLGDRGRGKQYF
.,TRBJ1-4,.,13,TRBV7-2,TGTGCCAGCAGCTTGGACTCGGGAGGGAAACTGTTTTTT,CASSLDSGGKLFF
.,TRBJ2-2,.,14,TRBV20-1,TGCAGTGCTAGAGGGCAGGCGGGGACCGGGGAGCTGTTTTTT,CSARGQAGTGELFF
TRBD2,TRBJ2-7,.,14,TRBV5-1,TGCGCCAGCAGCCGGGGGGGGGTCTCCTACGAGCAGTACTTC,CASSRGGVSYEQYF
TRBD1,TRBJ2-5,.,13,TRBV6-1,TGTGCCAGCACCGGGACAGGGAAAGAGACCCAGTACTTC,CASTGTGKETQYF
.,TRBJ2-1,few,14,TRBV20-1,TGCAGTGCTAGAGATCGGGTCTACCTCAATGAGCAGTTCTTC,CSARDRVYLNEQFF
TRBD1,TRBJ1-1,.,14,TRBV12-3/TRBV12-4,TGTGCCAGCAGTTCCTGGGACAGGAACACTGAAGCTTTCTTT,CASSSWDRNTEAFF
.,TRBJ2-3,.,13,TRBV6-6,TGTGCCAGCTTGAGCCTGGGCGCAGATACGCAGTATTTT,CASLSLGADTQYF
TRBD1,TRBJ2-5,few,15,TRBV5-4,TGTGCCAGCAGCTCCCCTCAGGGGGCGCTTGAGACCCAGTACTTC,CASSSPQGALETQYF
.,TRBJ2-1,.,16,TRBV6-2/TRBV6-3,TGTGCCAGCAGTTACGGGACACTGAGCTCCTACAATGAGCAGTTCTTC,CASSYGTLSSYNEQFF
TRBD1,TRBJ2-4,many,14,TRBV20-1,TGCAGTGCTTGGAGGGACAGGGTCGGAAACATTCAGTACTTC,CSAWRDRVGNIQYF
TRBD1,TRBJ1-5,few,16,TRBV5-5,TGTGCCAGCAGGGCAGGACAGGGCTCGAGCAATCAGCCCCAGCATTTT,CASRAGQGSSNQPQHF
TRBD1,TRBJ1-1,few,16,TRBV4-3,TGCGCCAGCAGCCATAGGACAGGGGACATGAACACTGAAGCTTTCTTT,CASSHRTGDMNTEAFF
.,TRBJ2-1,few,16,TRBV9,TGTGCCAGCAGCGTAGAAGGGAATCCCTCCTACAATGAGCAGTTCTTC,CASSVEGNPSYNEQFF
.,TRBJ2-3,many,16,TRBV15,TGTGCCACCAGCAGAGATCCCCTCCGGGGCACAGATACGCAGTATTTT,CATSRDPLRGTDTQYF
.,TRBJ2-1,.,16,TRBV3-1,TGTGCCAGCAGCCAAGTAACGGACTTCACCTACAATGAGCAGTTCTTC,CASSQVTDFTYNEQFF
.,TRBJ2-4,few,15,TRBV20-1,TGCAGTGCTAGAGATCACGGGGCCCCGGCGGACATTCAGTACTTC,CSARDHGAPADIQYF
.,TRBJ2-5,.,12,TRBV6-2/TRBV6-3,TGTGCCAGCAGCCCGATGAGGGAGACCCAGTACTTC,CASSPMRETQYF